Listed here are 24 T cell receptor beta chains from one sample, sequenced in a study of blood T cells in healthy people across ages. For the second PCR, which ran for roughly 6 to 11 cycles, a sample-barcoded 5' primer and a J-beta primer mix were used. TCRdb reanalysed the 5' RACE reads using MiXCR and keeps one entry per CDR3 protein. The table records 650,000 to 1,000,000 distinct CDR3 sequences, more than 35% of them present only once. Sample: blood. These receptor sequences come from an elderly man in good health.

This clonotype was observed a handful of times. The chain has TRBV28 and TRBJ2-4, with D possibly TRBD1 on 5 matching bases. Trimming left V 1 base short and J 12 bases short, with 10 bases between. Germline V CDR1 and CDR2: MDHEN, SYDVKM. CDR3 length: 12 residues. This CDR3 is CASSLLGQYQYF. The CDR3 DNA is TGTGCCAGCAGTTTATTGGGGCAGTATCAGTACTTC.

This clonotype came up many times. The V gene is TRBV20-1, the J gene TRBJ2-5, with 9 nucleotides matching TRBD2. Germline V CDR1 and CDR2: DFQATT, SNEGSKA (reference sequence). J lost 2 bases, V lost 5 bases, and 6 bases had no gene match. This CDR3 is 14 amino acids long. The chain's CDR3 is CSAWGLAGQETQYF. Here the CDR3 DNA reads TGCAGTGCTTGGGGACTAGCCGGACAAGAGACCCAGTACTTC.

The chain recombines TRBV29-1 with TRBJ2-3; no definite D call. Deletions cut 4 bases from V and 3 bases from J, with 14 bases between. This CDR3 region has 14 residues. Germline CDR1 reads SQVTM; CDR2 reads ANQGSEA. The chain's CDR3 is CSVGAPWGTDTQYF. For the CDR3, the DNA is TGCAGCGTTGGGGCCCCGTGGGGAACAGATACGCAGTATTTT.

The chain's CDR3 is CASSLALGSSGSYEQYF. In DNA form, the CDR3 reads TGTGCCAGCAGCTTAGCCTTGGGATCTAGCGGGTCCTACGAGCAGTACTTC. The chain is built from TRBV7-8 and TRBJ2-5, with TRBD2 matching over 8 bases. The DNA end lines up better with TRBJ2-7; the J call may be wrong. This CDR3 spans 17 amino acids. Germline V gene sequence: CDR1 SGHVS, CDR2 FQNEAQ.

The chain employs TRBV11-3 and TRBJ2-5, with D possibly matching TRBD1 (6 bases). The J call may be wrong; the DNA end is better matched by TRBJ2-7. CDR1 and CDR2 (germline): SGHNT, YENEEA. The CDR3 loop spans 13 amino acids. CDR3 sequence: CASTEQGPREQYF. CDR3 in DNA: TGTGCCAGCACGGAACAGGGACCCCGCGAGCAGTACTTC.

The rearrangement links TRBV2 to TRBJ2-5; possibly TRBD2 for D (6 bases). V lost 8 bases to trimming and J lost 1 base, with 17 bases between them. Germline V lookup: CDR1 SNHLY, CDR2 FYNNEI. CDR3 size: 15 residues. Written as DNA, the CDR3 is TGTGCCAGCTGTTCCTCTAGCGCCCTCCAAGAGACCCAGTACTTC. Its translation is CASCSSSALQETQYF.

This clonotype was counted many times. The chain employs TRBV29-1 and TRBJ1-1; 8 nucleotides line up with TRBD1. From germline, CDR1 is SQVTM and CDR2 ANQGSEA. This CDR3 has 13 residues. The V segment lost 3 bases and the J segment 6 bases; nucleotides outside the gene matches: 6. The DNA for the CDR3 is TGCAGCGTTGATGGGGGACAGGTCCCTGAAGCTTTCTTT. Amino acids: CSVDGGQVPEAFF.

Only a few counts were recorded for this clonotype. The CDR3 DNA sequence: TGCAGCGTTGATACCCGAATTGGGACAGGGGGCTACGAGCAGTACTTC. Translation: CSVDTRIGTGGYEQYF. The V and J genes are TRBV29-1 and TRBJ2-7, with 11 bases aligning to TRBD1. This CDR3 spans 16 amino acids. Trimming at V came to 3 bases and at J to 3 bases, leaving 10 bases not matched to a gene. Germline CDR1 is SQVTM and CDR2 is ANQGSEA.

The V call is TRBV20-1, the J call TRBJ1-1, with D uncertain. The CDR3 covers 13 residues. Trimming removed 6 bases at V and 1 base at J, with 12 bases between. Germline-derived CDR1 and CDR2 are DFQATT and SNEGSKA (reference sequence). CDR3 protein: CSAIRQRNTEAFF. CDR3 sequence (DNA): TGCAGTGCAATTCGTCAGAGGAACACTGAAGCTTTCTTT.

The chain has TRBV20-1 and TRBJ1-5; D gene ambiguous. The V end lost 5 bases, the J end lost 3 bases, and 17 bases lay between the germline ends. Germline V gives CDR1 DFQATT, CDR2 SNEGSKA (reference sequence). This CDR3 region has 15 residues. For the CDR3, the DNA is TGCAGTGCTTCCTATGGGCCAGGTTCCAATCAGCCCCAGCATTTT. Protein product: CSASYGPGSNQPQHF.

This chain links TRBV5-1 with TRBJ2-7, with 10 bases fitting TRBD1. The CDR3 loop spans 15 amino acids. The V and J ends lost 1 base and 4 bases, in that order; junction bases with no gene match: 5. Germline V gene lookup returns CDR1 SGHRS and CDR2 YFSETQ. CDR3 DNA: TGCGCCAGCAGCTTGTCGGGACAGGGGATGTACGAGCAGTACTTC. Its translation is CASSLSGQGMYEQYF.

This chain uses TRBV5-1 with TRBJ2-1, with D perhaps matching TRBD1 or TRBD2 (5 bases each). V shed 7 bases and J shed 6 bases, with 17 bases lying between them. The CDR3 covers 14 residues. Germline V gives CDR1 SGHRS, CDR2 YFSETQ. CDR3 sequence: CASRPRDPANEQFF. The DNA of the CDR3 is TGCGCCAGCCGACCGAGGGACCCAGCCAATGAGCAGTTCTTC.

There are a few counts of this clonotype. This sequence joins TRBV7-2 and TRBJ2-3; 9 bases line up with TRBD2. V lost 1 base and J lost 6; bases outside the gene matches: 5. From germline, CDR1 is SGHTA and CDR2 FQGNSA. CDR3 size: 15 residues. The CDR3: CASSLVRLAGDTQYF. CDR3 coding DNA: TGTGCCAGCAGCTTAGTTCGGCTAGCGGGGGATACGCAGTATTTT.

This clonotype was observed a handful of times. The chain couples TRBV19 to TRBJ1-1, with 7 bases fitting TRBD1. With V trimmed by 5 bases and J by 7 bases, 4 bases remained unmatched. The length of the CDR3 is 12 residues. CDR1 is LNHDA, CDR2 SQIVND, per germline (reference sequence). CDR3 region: CASSVRGDEAFF. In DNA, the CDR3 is TGTGCCAGTAGTGTCAGGGGGGATGAAGCTTTCTTT.

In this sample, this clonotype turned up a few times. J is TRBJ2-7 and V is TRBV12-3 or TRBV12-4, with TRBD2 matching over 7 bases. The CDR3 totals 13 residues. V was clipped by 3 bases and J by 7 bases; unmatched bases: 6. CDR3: CASSLGGVPEQYF. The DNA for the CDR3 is TGTGCCAGCAGTTTGGGGGGGGTCCCGGAGCAGTACTTC.

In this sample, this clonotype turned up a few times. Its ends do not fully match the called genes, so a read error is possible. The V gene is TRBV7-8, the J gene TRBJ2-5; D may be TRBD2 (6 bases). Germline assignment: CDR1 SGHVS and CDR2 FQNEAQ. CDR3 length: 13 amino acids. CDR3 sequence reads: CASKLAAYNEQYF. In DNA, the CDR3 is TGTGCGAGCAAATTAGCGGCCTACAATGAGCAGTACTTC.

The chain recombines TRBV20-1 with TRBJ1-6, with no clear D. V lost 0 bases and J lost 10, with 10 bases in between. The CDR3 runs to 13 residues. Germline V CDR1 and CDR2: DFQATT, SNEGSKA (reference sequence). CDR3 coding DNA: TGCAGTGCTAGAGATTTCGGGAGATCACCCCTCCACTTT. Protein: CSARDFGRSPLHF.

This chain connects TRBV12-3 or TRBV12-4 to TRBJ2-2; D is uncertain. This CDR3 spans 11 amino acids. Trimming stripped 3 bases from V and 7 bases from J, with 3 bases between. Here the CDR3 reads CASSFGGELFF. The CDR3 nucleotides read TGTGCCAGCAGTTTCGGCGGGGAGCTGTTTTTT.

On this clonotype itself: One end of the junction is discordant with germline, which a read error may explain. CDR3 region: CASAPQGVGEQYF. CDR3 sequence (DNA): TGTGCCAGCGCACCCCAAGGGGTGGGCGAGCAGTACTTC. The chain couples TRBV18 to TRBJ2-7; TRBD1 is a possible D gene (5 bases). The CDR3 is made up of 13 amino acids. The V gene's germline CDR1 is KGHSH and CDR2 LQKENI.

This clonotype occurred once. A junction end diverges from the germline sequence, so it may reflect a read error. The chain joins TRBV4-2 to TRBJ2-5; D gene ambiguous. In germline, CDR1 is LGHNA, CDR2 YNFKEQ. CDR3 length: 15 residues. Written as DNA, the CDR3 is TGTGCCAACAGCCCGACTTCGAATAACCAAGAGACCCAGTACTTC. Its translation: CANSPTSNNQETQYF.

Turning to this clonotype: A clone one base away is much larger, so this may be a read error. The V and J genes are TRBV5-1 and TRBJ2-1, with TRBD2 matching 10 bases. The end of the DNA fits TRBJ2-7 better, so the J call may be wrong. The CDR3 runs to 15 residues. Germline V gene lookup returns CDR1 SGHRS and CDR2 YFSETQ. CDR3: CASRPSGGSYNEQYF. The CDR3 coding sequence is TGCGCCAGCAGGCCTAGCGGGGGCTCCTACAATGAGCAGTACTTC.

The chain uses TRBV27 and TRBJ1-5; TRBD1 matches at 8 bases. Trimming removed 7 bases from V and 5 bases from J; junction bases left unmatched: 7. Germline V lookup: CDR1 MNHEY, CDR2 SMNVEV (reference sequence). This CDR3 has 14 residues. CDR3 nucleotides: TGTGCCAGCACCCGGGACAGGCAATATCAGCCCCAGCATTTT. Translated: CASTRDRQYQPQHF.

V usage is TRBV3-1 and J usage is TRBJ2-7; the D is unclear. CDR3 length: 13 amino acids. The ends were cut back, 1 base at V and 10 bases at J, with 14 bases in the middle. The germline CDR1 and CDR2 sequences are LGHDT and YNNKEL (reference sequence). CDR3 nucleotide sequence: TGTGCCAGCAGCCAAGTTCCCGAAGCCCTTCAGTACTTC. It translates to CASSQVPEALQYF.

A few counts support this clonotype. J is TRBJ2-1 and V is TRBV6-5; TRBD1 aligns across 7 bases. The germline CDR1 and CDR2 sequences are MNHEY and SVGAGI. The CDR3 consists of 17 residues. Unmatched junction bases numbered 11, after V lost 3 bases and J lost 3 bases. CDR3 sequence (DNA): TGTGCCAGCAGTTATCTATCCGGGACAGACATCTACAATGAGCAGTTCTTC. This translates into CASSYLSGTDIYNEQFF.